This T cell receptor (beta chain) was sequenced in a study of blood T cell repertoires in COVID-19 (dated by TCRdb to 2018 to 2020). For context, the study as a whole: Samples from collaborators originated in the United States, Italy and Spain and spanned both the acute and convalescent phases of COVID-19. The prospective study material was composed of cDNA or gDNA derived from T cells, B-cell-depleted T cells, or PBMCs. Deeply sampled blood TCRbeta repertoires from subjects exposed to, actively infected with, or recovered from COVID-19 were included in the dataset. The repertoires were made available in a free public database intended to serve as a resource for research on the immune response to SARS-CoV-2. The samples were drawn from two sources: the first 160 participants of the ongoing ImmuneRACE study, and 1,200 or so subjects contributed by 6 global collaborators. Nearly every sample came with metadata listing a de-identified subject ID, COVID-19 status, age in years and sex. Where available, HLA class I and class II types were taken from metadata supplied by the sample provider and were not determined by assay-based typing. The full study reports these points: How much clinical and demographic metadata was included differed by source and by participant, and the metadata was provided uncurated.

In Seattle, one collaborating source enrolled patients while the infection was active and tracked those patients longitudinally over the course of disease. Whole blood was collected in K2EDTA tubes by collaborating institutions according to the institutions' own protocols. Collaborator samples were shipped for TCRbeta analysis as frozen whole blood, isolated PBMCs, or DNA extracted from either sample type. This clone has only one observation. Its binding antigen is unknown. No base quality information exists; no much larger clone differs at one position. Including cysteine and phenylalanine, the CDR3 has 18 amino acids. The sequence is cut down to CDR3 DNA, 54 bases in frame from base 1. The V end gives up 1 base and the J end 2 bases, leaving 12 bases in the junction not matched to a gene. The germline V gene sets CDR1 to LGHNA and CDR2 to YNFKEQ. The immunoSEQ Assay, a bias-controlled multiplex PCR, was used to amplify TCRbeta CDR3 regions from genomic DNA. Processing in the source paper ran as follows. The number of nucleated cells in each sample was estimated from the amplification of reference gene primers within the assay. To quantify the absolute abundance of each unique TCRbeta CDR3 rearrangement, sequence reads were collapsed and filtered. For each sample, productive Simpson clonality was calculated as the square root of Simpson's diversity index across productive rearrangements. TCRdb retrieved this table from immuneACCESS and kept in-frame rearrangements only. Not all clones are present; in checked studies, unresolved V genes account for under half, and no reason is known for the remainder. That table furnishes V, J and clone size, whereas the DNA furnished D and trimming. Present in this sample are tens of thousands of clones, 90% of which were seen just once. The ten largest clones take up 0.4% to 0.55% of the sample.

Sequencing used peripheral blood. This receptor chain uses TRBV4-2 and TRBJ2-7; 9 bases in the junction line up with TRBD2. This sequence was found in a man aged 50 to 59 with COVID-19, enrolled during active disease. The encoded CDR3 is CASSQGLLSSGVTYEQYF. The DNA is as follows: TGTGCCAGCAGCCAAGGGCTCCTGTCTAGCGGGGTGACCTACGAGCAGTACTTC.